This T cell receptor beta chain was captured in a study of shared clonotypes between healthy human individuals. Worth noting for this clone: Its antigen is unknown.

Running of the assay took place at deep level. The assay was immunoSEQ multiplex PCR, and TCRdb's table has in-frame clones only and misses some. The sample lists approximately 1,000,000 clones, 78% seen once, with about 0.52% in the top ten. The CDR3 loop spans 15 amino acids. V gave up 1 base and J gave up 2 bases, with 12 bases separating them. The V gene's germline CDR1 is LNHDA and CDR2 SQIVND (reference sequence). Study-wide findings and caveats: Non-shared clonotypes showed lower generation probabilities than clonotypes common to all four donors. Sharing across four donors was seen in 4.5% to 5.5% of naive CD4 clonotypes.

The chain uses TRBV19 and TRBJ2-7, with D hard to call. The clonotype originates from a man between 18 and 35 years old in good health. Some clones in this sample may be carry-over from other donors' samples. Sequenced input: memory CD4+ T cells from PBMCs. As for subset: CD45RA-negative fraction. This CDR3 is CASSIAPPGPYEQYF. The DNA of the CDR3 is TGTGCCAGTAGTATAGCACCGCCAGGTCCCTACGAGCAGTACTTC.